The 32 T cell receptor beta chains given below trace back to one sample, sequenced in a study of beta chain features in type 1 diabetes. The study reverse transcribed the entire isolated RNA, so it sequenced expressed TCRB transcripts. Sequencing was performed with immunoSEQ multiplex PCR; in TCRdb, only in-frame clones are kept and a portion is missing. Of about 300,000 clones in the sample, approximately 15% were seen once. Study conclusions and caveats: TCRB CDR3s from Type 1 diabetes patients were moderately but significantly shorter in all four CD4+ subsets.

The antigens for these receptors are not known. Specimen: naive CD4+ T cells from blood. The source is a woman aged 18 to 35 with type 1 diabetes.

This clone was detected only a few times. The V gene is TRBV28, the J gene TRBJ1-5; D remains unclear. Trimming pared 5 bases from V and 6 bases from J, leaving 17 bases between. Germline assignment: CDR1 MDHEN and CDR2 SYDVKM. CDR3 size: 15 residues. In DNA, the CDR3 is TGTGCCAGCAGTCCCCTTGGGCAGGTTGGTCAGCCCCAGCATTTT. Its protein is CASSPLGQVGQPQHF. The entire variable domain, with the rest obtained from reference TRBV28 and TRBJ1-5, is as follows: DVKVTQSSRYLVKRTGEKVFLECVQDMDHENMFWYRQDPGLGLRLIYFSYDVKMKEKGDIPEGYSVSREKKERFSLILESASTNQTSMYLCASSPLGQVGQPQHFGDGTRLSIL.

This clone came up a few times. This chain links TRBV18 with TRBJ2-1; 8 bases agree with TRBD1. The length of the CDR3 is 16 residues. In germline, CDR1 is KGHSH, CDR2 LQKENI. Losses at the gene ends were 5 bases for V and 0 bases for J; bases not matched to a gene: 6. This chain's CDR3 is CASSVRGQGSYNEQFF. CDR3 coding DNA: TGTGCCAGCTCAGTAAGAGGACAGGGCTCCTACAATGAGCAGTTCTTC.

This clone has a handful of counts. In DNA form, the CDR3 reads TGTGCCAGCAGCTTATCGGGACAAACCTCCTACAATGAGCAGTTCTTC. Amino acids: CASSLSGQTSYNEQFF. The rearrangement joins TRBV5-4 to TRBJ2-1; weak D call: TRBD1 (6 bases). Germline CDR1 and CDR2: SGHNT and YYREEE (reference sequence). Between the trimmed V and J ends, which lost 2 bases and 0 bases, there was a span of 12 bases. This CDR3 spans 16 amino acids. Supplemented by reference TRBV5-4 and TRBJ2-1, the full variable domain reads ETGVTQSPTHLIKTRGQQVTLRCSSQSGHNTVSWYQQALGQGPQFIFQYYREEENGRGNFPPRFSGLQFPNYSSELNVNALELDDSALYLCASSLSGQTSYNEQFFGPGTRLTVL.

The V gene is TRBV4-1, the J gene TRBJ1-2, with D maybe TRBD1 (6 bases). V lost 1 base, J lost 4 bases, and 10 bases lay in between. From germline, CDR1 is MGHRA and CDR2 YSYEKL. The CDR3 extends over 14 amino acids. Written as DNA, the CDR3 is TGCGCCAGCAGCCAAGGACGACAGGCCTATGGCTACACCTTC. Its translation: CASSQGRQAYGYTF.

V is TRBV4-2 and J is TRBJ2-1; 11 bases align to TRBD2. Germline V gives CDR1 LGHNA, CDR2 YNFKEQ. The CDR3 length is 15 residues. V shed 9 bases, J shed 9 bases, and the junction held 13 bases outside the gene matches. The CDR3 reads CASTGAGTSGGEQFF. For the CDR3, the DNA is TGTGCCAGTACCGGGGCGGGGACTAGCGGAGGTGAGCAGTTCTTC.

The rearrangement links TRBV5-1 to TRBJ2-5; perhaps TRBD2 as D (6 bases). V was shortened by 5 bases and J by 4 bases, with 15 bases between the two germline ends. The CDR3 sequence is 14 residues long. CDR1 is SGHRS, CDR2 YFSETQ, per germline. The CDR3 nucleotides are TGCGCCAGCAGTATAGCGGCGGGGTCAGAGACCCAGTACTTC. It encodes CASSIAAGSETQYF.

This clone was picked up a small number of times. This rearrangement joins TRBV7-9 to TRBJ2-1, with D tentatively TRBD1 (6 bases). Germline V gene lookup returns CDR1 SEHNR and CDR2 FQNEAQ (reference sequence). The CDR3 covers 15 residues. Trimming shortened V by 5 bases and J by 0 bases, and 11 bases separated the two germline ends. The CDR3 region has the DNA TGTGCCAGCAGCCTAACAGGGAACTCCTACAATGAGCAGTTCTTC. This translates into CASSLTGNSYNEQFF.

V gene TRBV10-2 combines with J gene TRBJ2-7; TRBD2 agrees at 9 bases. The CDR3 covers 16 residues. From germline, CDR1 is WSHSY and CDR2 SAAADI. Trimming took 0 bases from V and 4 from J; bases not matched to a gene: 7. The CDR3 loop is CASSESRALAGYEQYV. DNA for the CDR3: TGCGCCAGCAGTGAGTCGAGGGCTCTAGCGGGATACGAGCAGTACGTC.

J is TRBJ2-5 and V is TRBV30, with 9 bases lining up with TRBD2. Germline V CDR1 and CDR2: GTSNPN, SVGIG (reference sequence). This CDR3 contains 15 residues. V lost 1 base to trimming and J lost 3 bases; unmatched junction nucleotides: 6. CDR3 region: CAWSGSGSGEETQYF. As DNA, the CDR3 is TGTGCCTGGAGTGGTAGCGGGAGTGGCGAAGAGACCCAGTACTTC.

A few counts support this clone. CDR3 sequence reads: CASSPLGGNEQFF. In DNA form, the CDR3 reads TGTGCCAGCTCCCCCCTGGGGGGCAATGAGCAGTTCTTC. The rearrangement links TRBV18 to TRBJ2-1, with D perhaps TRBD2 (6 bases). This CDR3 comprises 13 residues. V lost 6 bases, J lost 6 bases, and 12 bases lay in between. From germline, CDR1 is KGHSH and CDR2 LQKENI.

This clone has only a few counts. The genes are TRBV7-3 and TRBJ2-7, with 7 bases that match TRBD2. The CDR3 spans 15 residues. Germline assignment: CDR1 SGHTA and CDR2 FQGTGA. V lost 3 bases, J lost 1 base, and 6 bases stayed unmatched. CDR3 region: CASSLLAGGSYEQYF. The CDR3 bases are TGTGCCAGCAGCTTGTTAGCGGGTGGGTCCTACGAGCAGTACTTC.

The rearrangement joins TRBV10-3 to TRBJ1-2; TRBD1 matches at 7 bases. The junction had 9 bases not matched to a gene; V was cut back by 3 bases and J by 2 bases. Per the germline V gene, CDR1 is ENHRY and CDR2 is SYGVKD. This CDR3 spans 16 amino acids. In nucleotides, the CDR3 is TGTGCCATCAGTGACTCCGCCGGGACAGAGAACTATGGCTACACCTTC. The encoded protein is CAISDSAGTENYGYTF.

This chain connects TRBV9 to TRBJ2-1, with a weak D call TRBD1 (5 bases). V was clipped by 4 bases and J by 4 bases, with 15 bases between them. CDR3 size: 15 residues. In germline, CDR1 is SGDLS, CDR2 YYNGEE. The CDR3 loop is CASSPRDRSYNEQFF. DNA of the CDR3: TGTGCCAGCAGCCCCCGAGACAGATCATACAATGAGCAGTTCTTC.

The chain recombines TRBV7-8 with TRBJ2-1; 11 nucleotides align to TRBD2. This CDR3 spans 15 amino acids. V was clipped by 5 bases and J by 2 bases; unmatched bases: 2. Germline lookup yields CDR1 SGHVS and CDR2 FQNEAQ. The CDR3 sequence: CASSPGLAAYNEQFF. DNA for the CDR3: TGTGCCAGCAGCCCGGGACTAGCGGCCTACAATGAGCAGTTCTTC.

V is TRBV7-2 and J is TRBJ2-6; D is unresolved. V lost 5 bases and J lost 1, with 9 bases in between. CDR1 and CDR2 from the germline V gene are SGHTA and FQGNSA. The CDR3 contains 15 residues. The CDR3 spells CASSSVGSGANVLTF. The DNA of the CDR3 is TGTGCCAGCAGCAGCGTCGGATCTGGGGCCAACGTCCTGACTTTC.

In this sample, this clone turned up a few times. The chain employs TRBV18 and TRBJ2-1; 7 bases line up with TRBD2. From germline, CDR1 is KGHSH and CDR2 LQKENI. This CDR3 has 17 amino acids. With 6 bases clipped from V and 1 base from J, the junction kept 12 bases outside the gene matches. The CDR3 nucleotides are TGTGCCAGCTCTCCCCTCCCGCGGGAGTGGTCCTACAATGAGCAGTTCTTC. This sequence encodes CASSPLPREWSYNEQFF.

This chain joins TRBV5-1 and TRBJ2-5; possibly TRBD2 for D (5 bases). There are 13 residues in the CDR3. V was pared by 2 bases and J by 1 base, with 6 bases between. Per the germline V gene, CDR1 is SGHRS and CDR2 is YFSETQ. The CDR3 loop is CASSFRGQETQYF. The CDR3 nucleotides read TGCGCCAGCAGCTTCCGGGGCCAAGAGACCCAGTACTTC.

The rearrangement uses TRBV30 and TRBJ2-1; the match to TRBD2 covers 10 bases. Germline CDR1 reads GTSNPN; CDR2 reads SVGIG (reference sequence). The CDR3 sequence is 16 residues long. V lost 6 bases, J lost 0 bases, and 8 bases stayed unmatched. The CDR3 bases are TGTGCCTGCGGGACTAGCGCAATTAGCTCCTACAATGAGCAGTTCTTC. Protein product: CACGTSAISSYNEQFF.

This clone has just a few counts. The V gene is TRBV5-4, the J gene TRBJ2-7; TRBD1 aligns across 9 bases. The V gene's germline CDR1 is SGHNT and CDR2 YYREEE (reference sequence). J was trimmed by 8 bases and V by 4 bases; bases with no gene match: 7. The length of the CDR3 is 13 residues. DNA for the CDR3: TGTGCCAGCAGCACGGGACAGGGTCTGAAGCAGTACGTC. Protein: CASSTGQGLKQYV.

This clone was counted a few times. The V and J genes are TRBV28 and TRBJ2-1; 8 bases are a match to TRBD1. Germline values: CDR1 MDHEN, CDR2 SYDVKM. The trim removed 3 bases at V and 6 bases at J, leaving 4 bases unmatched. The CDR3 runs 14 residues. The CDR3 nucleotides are TGTGCCAGCAGTTTTCGGGACAGGACCAATGAGCAGTTCTTC. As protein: CASSFRDRTNEQFF. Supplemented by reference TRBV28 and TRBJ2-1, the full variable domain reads DVKVTQSSRYLVKRTGEKVFLECVQDMDHENMFWYRQDPGLGLRLIYFSYDVKMKEKGDIPEGYSVSREKKERFSLILESASTNQTSMYLCASSFRDRTNEQFFGPGTRLTVL.

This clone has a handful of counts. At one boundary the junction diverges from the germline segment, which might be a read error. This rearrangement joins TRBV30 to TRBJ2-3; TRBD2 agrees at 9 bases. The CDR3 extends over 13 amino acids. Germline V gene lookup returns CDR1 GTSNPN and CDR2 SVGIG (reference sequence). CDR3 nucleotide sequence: TGTGCCTGGAGTGAATCTGCGGGAGGGCCTAAGAATTTT. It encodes CAWSESAGGPKNF. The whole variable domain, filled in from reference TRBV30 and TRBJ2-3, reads SQTIHQWPATLVQPVGSPLSLECTVEGTSNPNLYWYRQAAGRGLQLLFYSVGIGQISSEVPQNLSASRPQDRQFILSSKKLLLSDSGFYLCAWSESAGGPKNFGPGTRLTVL.

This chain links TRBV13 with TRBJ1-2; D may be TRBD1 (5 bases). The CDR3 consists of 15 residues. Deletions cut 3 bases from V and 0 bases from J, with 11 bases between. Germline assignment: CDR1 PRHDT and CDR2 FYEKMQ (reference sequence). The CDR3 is CASSFRDRANYGYTF. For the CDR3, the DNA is TGTGCCAGCAGCTTTAGAGACAGAGCTAACTATGGCTACACCTTC.

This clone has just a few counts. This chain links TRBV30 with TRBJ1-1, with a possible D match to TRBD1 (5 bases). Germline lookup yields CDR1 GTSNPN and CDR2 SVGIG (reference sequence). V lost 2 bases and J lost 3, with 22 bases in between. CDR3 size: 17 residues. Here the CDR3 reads CAWSPTGSLRADTEAFF. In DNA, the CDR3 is TGTGCCTGGAGTCCAACCGGTAGCCTCAGGGCCGACACTGAAGCTTTCTTT.

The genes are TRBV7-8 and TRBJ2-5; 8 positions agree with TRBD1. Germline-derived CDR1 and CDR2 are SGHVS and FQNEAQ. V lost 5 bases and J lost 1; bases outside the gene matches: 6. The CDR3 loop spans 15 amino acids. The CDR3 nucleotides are TGTGCCAGCAGCAAGGACAGGGACTTCCAAGAGACCCAGTACTTC. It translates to CASSKDRDFQETQYF.

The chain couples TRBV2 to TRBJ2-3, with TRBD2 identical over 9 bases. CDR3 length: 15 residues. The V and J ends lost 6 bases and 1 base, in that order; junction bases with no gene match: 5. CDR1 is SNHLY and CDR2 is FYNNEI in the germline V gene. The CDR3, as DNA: TGTGCCAGCAGAATACGGACTAGCGGCACAGATACGCAGTATTTT. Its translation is CASRIRTSGTDTQYF.

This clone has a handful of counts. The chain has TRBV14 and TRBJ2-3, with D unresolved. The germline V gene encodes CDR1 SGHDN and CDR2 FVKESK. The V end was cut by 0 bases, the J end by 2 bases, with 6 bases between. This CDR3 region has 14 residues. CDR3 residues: CASSQDPSTDTQYF. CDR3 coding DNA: TGTGCCAGCAGCCAAGATCCCTCCACAGATACGCAGTATTTT.

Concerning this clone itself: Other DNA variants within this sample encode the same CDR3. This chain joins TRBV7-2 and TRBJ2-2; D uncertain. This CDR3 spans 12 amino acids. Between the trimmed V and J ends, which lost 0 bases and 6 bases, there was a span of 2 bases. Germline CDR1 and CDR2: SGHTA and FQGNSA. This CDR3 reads CASSLASGELFF. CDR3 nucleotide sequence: TGTGCCAGCAGCTTAGCCTCCGGGGAGCTGTTTTTT.

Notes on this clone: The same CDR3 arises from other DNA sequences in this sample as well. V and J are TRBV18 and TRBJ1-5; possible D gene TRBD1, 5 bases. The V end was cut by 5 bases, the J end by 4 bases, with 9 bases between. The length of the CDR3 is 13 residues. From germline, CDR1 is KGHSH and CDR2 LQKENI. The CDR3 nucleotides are TGTGCCAGCTCAGGGGGGGAAAATCAGCCCCAGCATTTT. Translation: CASSGGENQPQHF.

CDR3 DNA: TGTGCCAGTAGAAGGAGGTTCGGTCAGCCCCAGCATTTT. This encodes CASRRRFGQPQHF. This rearrangement joins TRBV19 to TRBJ1-5; D not certain. CDR1 is LNHDA and CDR2 is SQIVND in the germline V gene (reference sequence). This CDR3 region has 13 residues. Trimming shortened V by 6 bases and J by 6 bases, and 12 bases separated the two germline ends.

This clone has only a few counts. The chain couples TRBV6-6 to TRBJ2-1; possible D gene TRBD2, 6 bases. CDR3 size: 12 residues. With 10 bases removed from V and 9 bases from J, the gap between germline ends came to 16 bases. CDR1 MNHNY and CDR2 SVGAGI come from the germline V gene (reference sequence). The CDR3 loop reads CATQRRDSEQFF. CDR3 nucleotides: TGTGCCACCCAACGGAGGGATAGTGAGCAGTTCTTC.

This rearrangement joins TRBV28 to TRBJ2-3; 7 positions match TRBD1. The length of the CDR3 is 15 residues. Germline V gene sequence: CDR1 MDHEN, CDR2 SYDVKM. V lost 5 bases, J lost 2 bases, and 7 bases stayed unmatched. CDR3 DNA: TGTGCCAGCAGTCCGTGGGACAGATCCACAGATACGCAGTATTTT. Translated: CASSPWDRSTDTQYF.

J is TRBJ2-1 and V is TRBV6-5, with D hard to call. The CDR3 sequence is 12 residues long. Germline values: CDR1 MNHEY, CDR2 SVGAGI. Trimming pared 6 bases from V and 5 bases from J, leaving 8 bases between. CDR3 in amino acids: CASSPDNNEQFF. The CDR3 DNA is TGTGCCAGCAGCCCCGACAACAATGAGCAGTTCTTC.